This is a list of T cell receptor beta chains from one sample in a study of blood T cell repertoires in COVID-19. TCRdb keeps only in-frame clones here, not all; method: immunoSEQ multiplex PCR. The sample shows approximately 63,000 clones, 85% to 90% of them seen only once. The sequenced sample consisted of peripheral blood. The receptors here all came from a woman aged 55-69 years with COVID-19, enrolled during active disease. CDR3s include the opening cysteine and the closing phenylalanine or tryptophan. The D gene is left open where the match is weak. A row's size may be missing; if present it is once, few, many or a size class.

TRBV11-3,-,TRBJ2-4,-,TGTGCCAGCAGCTTACGGGGGTCGGTTTTTTCCAAAAACATTCAGTACTTC,CASSLRGSVFSKNIQYF
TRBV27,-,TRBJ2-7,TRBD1,TGTGCCAGCAGTTTATCCGGGACAGGGGGCTACGAGCAGTACTTC,CASSLSGTGGYEQYF
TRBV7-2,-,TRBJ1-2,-,TGTGCCAGCAGTCCAGGTTCTAACTATGGCTACACCTTC,CASSPGSNYGYTF
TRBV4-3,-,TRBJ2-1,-,TGCGCCAGCAGCCAAGATTTTAGGAGGGAAGTCCACAATGAGCAGTTCTTC,CASSQDFRREVHNEQFF
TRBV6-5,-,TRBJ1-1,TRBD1,TGTGCCAGCAGTTCTTGGACAGGAGAAGCTTTCTTT,CASSSWTGEAFF
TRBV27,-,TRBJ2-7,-,TGTGCCAGCAGTTTGGTAGGAATCGGGTACGAGCAGTACTTC,CASSLVGIGYEQYF
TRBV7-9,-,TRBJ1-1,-,TGTGCCAGCAGCCCGCACAGGGAGCTGCCCGAAGCTTTCTTT,CASSPHRELPEAFF
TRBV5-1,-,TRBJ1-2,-,TGCGCCAGCAGCTTGCGGGTTAACTATGGCTACACCTTC,CASSLRVNYGYTF
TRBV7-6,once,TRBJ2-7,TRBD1,TGTGCCAGCAGCGACTCCCTCGGACAGGGCTACGAGCAGTACTTC,CASSDSLGQGYEQYF
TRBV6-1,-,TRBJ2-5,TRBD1,TGTGCCAGCAGTGGGAATAAGGGGGCCCACCAAGAGACCCAGTACTTC,CASSGNKGAHQETQYF
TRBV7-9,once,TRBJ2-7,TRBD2,TGTGCCAGCAGCTCCCCCCTGGGACTAGCGGGAGGCGAGCAGTACTTC,CASSSPLGLAGGEQYF
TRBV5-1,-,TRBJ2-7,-,TGCGCCAGCAGCTTTTGGCAGGCCCACGAGCAGTACTTC,CASSFWQAHEQYF
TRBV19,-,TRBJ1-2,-,TGTGCCAGTAGTACACTCACCCACTATGGCTACACCTTC,CASSTLTHYGYTF
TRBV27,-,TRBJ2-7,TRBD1,TGTGCCAGCAGTTTCGGCGGGACAGGGTCCTACGAGCAGTACTTC,CASSFGGTGSYEQYF
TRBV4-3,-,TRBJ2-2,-,TGCGCCAGCAGCCGGTCAGGGCTGAACACCGGGGAGCTGTTTTTT,CASSRSGLNTGELFF